These 12 T cell receptor beta chains were sequenced from one sample in a study of blood T cell repertoires in COVID-19. Repertoires were generated with immunoSEQ multiplex PCR, while TCRdb's copy carries only in-frame clones and drops some. Among about 49,000 clones listed, around 85% were seen once. Sequencing input: peripheral blood. These receptors originate from a human donor in a cohort sampled during active COVID-19.

This chain joins TRBV30 and TRBJ2-1; 13 bases are shared with TRBD2. The CDR3 spans 15 residues. With V trimmed by 1 base and J by 8 bases, 5 bases remained unmatched. Germline V gene lookup returns CDR1 GTSNPN and CDR2 SVGIG (reference sequence). CDR3 nucleotide sequence: TGTGCCTGGAGTGAACTAGCGGGGGGGCGGGATGAGCAGTTCTTC. As protein: CAWSELAGGRDEQFF.

The chain carries TRBV30 and TRBJ1-4, with TRBD1 matching over 8 bases. The ends lost 2 bases at V and 2 bases at J; junction bases unmatched: 10. CDR1 and CDR2 (germline): GTSNPN, SVGIG (reference sequence). The CDR3 runs 17 residues. In DNA, the CDR3 is TGTGCCTGGAGTTTGCAGGGGGCATGGAGGACTAATGAAAAACTGTTTTTT. The encoded protein is CAWSLQGAWRTNEKLFF.

The rearrangement links TRBV18 to TRBJ1-5; a weak D match, TRBD1 (6 bases). Germline V CDR1 and CDR2: KGHSH, LQKENI. CDR3 length equals 15 residues. V was pared by 2 bases and J by 1 base, with 9 bases between. CDR3 DNA sequence: TGTGCCAGCTCACCAGAACAGGGCAGCAATCAGCCCCAGCATTTT. Translated, it gives CASSPEQGSNQPQHF. Full variable domain (missing parts from reference TRBV18 and TRBJ1-5): NAGVMQNPRHLVRRRGQEARLRCSPMKGHSHVYWYRQLPEEGLKFMVYLQKENIIDESGMPKERFSAEFPKEGPSILRIQQVVRGDSAAYFCASSPEQGSNQPQHFGDGTRLSIL.

The CDR3 bases are TGTGCTAGTGGTTTGATACCGCGGGGGGGCAGCTCCTACAATGAGCAGTTCTTC. This encodes CASGLIPRGGSSYNEQFF. The chain recombines TRBV12-5 with TRBJ2-1; 9 bases fit TRBD2. CDR3 length: 18 residues. Germline assignment: CDR1 LGHNT and CDR2 FRNRAP. The junction had 8 bases not matched to a gene; V was cut back by 2 bases and J by 0 bases.

The chain combines TRBV27 with TRBJ2-7; 10 bases agree with TRBD1. V gave up 7 bases and J gave up 6 bases; unmatched junction bases: 6. This CDR3 comprises 13 residues. From germline, CDR1 is MNHEY and CDR2 SMNVEV (reference sequence). CDR3 nucleotide sequence: TGTGCCAGCAAGGGGACAGGGGTTGGCGAGCAGTACTTC. Residues: CASKGTGVGEQYF.

The chain has TRBV3-1 (or the pseudogene TRBV3-2) and TRBJ2-7, with 9 bases aligning to TRBD1. The CDR3 spans 15 residues. The germline gives CDR1 LGHDT, CDR2 YNNKEL (reference sequence). With 0 bases clipped from V and 7 bases from J, the junction kept 7 bases outside the gene matches. In nucleotides, the CDR3 is TGTGCCAGCAGCCAAGAGAACAGGGGGCGGTGGGAGCAGTACTTC. This gives the protein CASSQENRGRWEQYF.

This clone came up a few times. The genes are TRBV6-5 and TRBJ1-1; no definite D call. The germline V gene encodes CDR1 MNHEY and CDR2 SVGAGI. CDR3 length: 14 amino acids. V shed 2 bases and J shed 3 bases, with 10 bases lying between them. The CDR3 here is CASSYGRTYTEAFF. The CDR3 region has the DNA TGTGCCAGCAGTTACGGTCGGACTTACACTGAAGCTTTCTTT.

The CDR3: CASSESSGNYNEQFF. The CDR3, as DNA: TGTGCCAGCAGTGAATCTAGCGGGAATTACAATGAGCAGTTCTTC. The chain couples TRBV6-1 to TRBJ2-1; 9 bases align to TRBD2. The CDR3 sequence is 15 residues long. Germline V CDR1 and CDR2: MNHNS, SASEGT. V gave up 2 bases and J gave up 4 bases; unmatched junction bases: 3.

The chain joins TRBV2 to TRBJ1-1, with 7 bases that match TRBD1. This CDR3 spans 14 amino acids. V dropped 7 bases and J dropped 9; count of bases not matched to a gene: 14. Per the germline V gene, CDR1 is SNHLY and CDR2 is FYNNEI. In DNA, the CDR3 is TGTGCCAGCACATTGGACAGGACCGGGATAAAAGCTTTCTTT. Encoded protein: CASTLDRTGIKAFF.

The chain has TRBV4-1 and TRBJ2-6; 11 bases line up with TRBD2. CDR3 length: 19 residues. The V gene end was trimmed by 5 bases and the J gene end by 3 bases; junction bases not matched to a gene: 12. Germline V gives CDR1 MGHRA, CDR2 YSYEKL. CDR3 sequence: CASSIGLAGHDFGANVLTF. The DNA for the CDR3 is TGCGCCAGCAGCATCGGACTAGCGGGCCACGACTTTGGGGCCAACGTCCTGACTTTC.

This chain uses TRBV28 with TRBJ2-5, with 10 nucleotides matching TRBD1. V dropped 6 bases and J dropped 5; count of bases not matched to a gene: 9. Germline CDR1 MDHEN, CDR2 SYDVKM. This CDR3 region has 15 residues. CDR3 amino acids: CASRAGQGVRETQYF. CDR3 nucleotide sequence: TGTGCCAGCAGAGCCGGACAGGGGGTGCGGGAGACCCAGTACTTC. The entire variable domain, with the rest obtained from reference TRBV28 and TRBJ2-5, is as follows: DVKVTQSSRYLVKRTGEKVFLECVQDMDHENMFWYRQDPGLGLRLIYFSYDVKMKEKGDIPEGYSVSREKKERFSLILESASTNQTSMYLCASRAGQGVRETQYFGPGTRLLVL.

J is TRBJ1-6 and V is TRBV28, with TRBD1 identical over 7 bases. The CDR3 has 16 residues. V was pared by 6 bases and J by 7 bases, with 12 bases of the junction left unmatched. Germline V gene lookup returns CDR1 MDHEN and CDR2 SYDVKM. In DNA, the CDR3 is TGTGCCAGCAGCCTATTCCCGGGACAGAGAAATTCACCCCTCCACTTT. Translation gives CASSLFPGQRNSPLHF.